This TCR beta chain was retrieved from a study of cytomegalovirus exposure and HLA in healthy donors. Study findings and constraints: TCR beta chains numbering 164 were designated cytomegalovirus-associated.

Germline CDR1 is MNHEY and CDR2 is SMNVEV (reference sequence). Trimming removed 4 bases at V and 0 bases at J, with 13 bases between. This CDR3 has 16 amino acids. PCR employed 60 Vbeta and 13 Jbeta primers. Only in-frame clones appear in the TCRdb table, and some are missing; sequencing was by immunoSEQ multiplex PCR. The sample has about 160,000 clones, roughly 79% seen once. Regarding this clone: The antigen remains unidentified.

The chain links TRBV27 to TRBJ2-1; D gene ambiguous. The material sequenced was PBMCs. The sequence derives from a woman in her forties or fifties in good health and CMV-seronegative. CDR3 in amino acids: CASSSPTSRSYNEQFF. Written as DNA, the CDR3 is TGTGCCAGCAGTTCCCCCACGAGTCGCTCCTACAATGAGCAGTTCTTC.